A single sample gave rise to the 20 T cell receptor beta chains below, sequenced in a study of regulatory T cells in long-lasting Graves disease. The TCR beta library used iRepertoire HTBI primers with Arm-PCR amplification of CDR3. TCRdb analysed the multiplex PCR reads with MiXCR anew, one entry per CDR3 protein. The table shows 350,000 to 400,000 distinct CDR3 sequences, with roughly 15% occurring only once. Time point meaning: newly diagnosed GD, antithyroid drugs for less than 3 months. Researchers made the TCR library from RNA that was extracted from PBMCs. Another study also made use of these data, one on T cells in Graves' hyperthyroidism and ophthalmopathy.

Sample: peripheral blood mononuclear cells (PBMCs), taken at new diagnosis, from a patient treated with antithyroid drugs. These receptors all come from a woman aged 18-29 years with Graves disease.

This clonotype was seen only a few times. The rearrangement uses TRBV10-3 and TRBJ1-5; tentative D call: TRBD1 (6 bases). This CDR3 has 17 amino acids. The V and J ends lost 0 bases and 4 bases respectively, with 16 bases between them. Germline lookup yields CDR1 ENHRY and CDR2 SYGVKD. The CDR3 bases are TGTGCCATCAGTGAGTCGAAAGCGGCAGGGACAAATCAGCCCCAGCATTTT. It yields the protein CAISESKAAGTNQPQHF.

As concerns this clonotype: Just one base apart from a much larger clone, this may be a read error. The chain joins TRBV7-8 to TRBJ2-3, with 7 bases that match TRBD2. The J segment lost 1 base and the V segment lost 5 bases, leaving 6 bases of the junction unmatched. This CDR3 region has 15 residues. CDR1 is SGHVS and CDR2 is FQNEAQ in the germline V gene. Here the CDR3 DNA reads TGTGCCAGCAGCCCGCCCACTAGCGGCACAGATACGCAGTATTTT. This encodes CASSPPTSGTDTQYF.

This clonotype was recorded at least ten times. V usage is TRBV6-1 and J usage is TRBJ2-3; TRBD2 aligns across 10 bases. The trim removed 7 bases at V and 5 bases at J, leaving 9 bases unmatched. The V gene's germline CDR1 is MNHNS and CDR2 SASEGT. There are 15 residues in the CDR3. The CDR3 DNA follows: TGTGCCAGCACAAACGGTCTAGCGGGGGAAGATACGCAGTATTTT. Its translation: CASTNGLAGEDTQYF.

A note on this clonotype: One base away lies a much larger clone, so this may be a sequencing read error. The final CDR3 position lacks the conserved phenylalanine or tryptophan, pointing to a likely read error. The rearrangement uses TRBV12-3 or TRBV12-4 and TRBJ2-1; the D gene is possibly TRBD2 (6 bases). Trimming stripped 5 bases from V and 8 bases from J, with 19 bases between. This CDR3 has 15 amino acids. Here the CDR3 reads CASSKIPGAVDEQFS. The CDR3 nucleotides are TGTGCCAGCAGTAAGATCCCGGGAGCCGTCGATGAGCAGTTCTCC.

This clonotype was seen ten or more times. At one of its ends the junction is not consistent with the germline gene, which may arise from a read error. This chain uses TRBV18 with TRBJ1-5, with TRBD1 as a possible D gene (6 bases). CDR3 length equals 14 residues. CDR1 and CDR2 from the germline V gene are KGHSH and LQKENI. The CDR3 DNA follows: TGCGCCAGCAGTCCCGGACAGTTAAATCAGCCCCAGCATTTT. This translates into CASSPGQLNQPQHF.

In its sample, this clonotype was seen many times. This rearrangement joins TRBV30 to TRBJ2-1; 7 positions match TRBD2. The V gene end was trimmed by 5 bases and the J gene end by 6 bases; junction bases not matched to a gene: 7. Looked up from germline, CDR1 is GTSNPN and CDR2 is SVGIG (reference sequence). This CDR3 spans 13 amino acids. The CDR3 nucleotides are TGTGCCTGGCAGCGGGACCGCTCCAATGAGCAGTTCTTC. This codes for CAWQRDRSNEQFF.

This clonotype was counted at least ten times. This sequence joins TRBV2 and TRBJ2-7; 7 nucleotides line up with TRBD1. This CDR3 comprises 14 residues. V shed 7 bases and J 6 bases; nucleotides not matched to a gene: 12. Germline CDR1 SNHLY, CDR2 FYNNEI. The CDR3 loop reads CASNGRQGSIEQYF. The CDR3 DNA reads TGTGCCAGCAATGGGCGACAGGGTTCTATCGAGCAGTACTTC.

At least ten counts were recorded for this clonotype. The rearrangement uses TRBV6-2 or TRBV6-3 and TRBJ2-1; 7 bases fit TRBD2. V shed 6 bases and J 7 bases; nucleotides not matched to a gene: 9. Germline lookup yields CDR1 MNHEY and CDR2 SVGEGT. CDR3 length: 14 amino acids. The chain's CDR3 is CASSGGSRGNEQFF. DNA for the CDR3: TGTGCCAGCAGCGGCGGGAGTCGGGGGAATGAGCAGTTCTTC.

This chain links TRBV6-1 with TRBJ1-6, with D uncertain. V was shortened by 4 bases and J by 13 bases, with 8 bases between the two germline ends. Per the germline V gene, CDR1 is MNHNS and CDR2 is SASEGT. This CDR3 contains 11 residues. The CDR3 DNA follows: TGTGCCAGCAGTGCCACGGGGCCCCTCCACTTT. It is translated as CASSATGPLHF.

The V call is TRBV10-1, the J call TRBJ2-2; 7 nucleotides line up with TRBD1. The CDR3 length is 13 residues. Germline CDR1 WNHNN, CDR2 SYGVQD (reference sequence). With V trimmed by 7 bases and J by 7 bases, 6 bases remained unmatched. CDR3 sequence reads: CASTGQINGELFF. The DNA of the CDR3 is TGCGCCAGCACGGGACAGATTAACGGGGAGCTGTTTTTT.

This clonotype was seen a handful of times. This chain connects TRBV13 to TRBJ2-3; D might be TRBD2 (7 bases). The germline V gene has CDR1 PRHDT and CDR2 FYEKMQ (reference sequence). The V end was cut by 5 bases, the J end by 4 bases, with 16 bases between. This CDR3 region has 15 residues. CDR3 sequence: CASSPRGGGSDTQYF. CDR3 coding DNA: TGTGCCAGCAGCCCCCGAGGGGGGGGTTCAGATACGCAGTATTTT.

V usage is TRBV28 and J usage is TRBJ2-7; 13 bases are a match to TRBD2. V lost 5 bases, J lost 2 bases, and 3 bases stayed unmatched. This CDR3 has 15 amino acids. Germline V gene sequence: CDR1 MDHEN, CDR2 SYDVKM. The CDR3 protein is CASSGLAGDAYEQYF. Here the CDR3 DNA reads TGTGCCAGCAGTGGACTAGCGGGAGACGCCTACGAGCAGTACTTC.

A remark on this clonotype: A much more abundant neighbour one base away suggests this may be a read error. The chain couples TRBV6-2 or TRBV6-3 to TRBJ2-6, with TRBD2 matching 9 bases. The junction had 6 bases not matched to a gene; V was cut back by 5 bases and J by 4 bases. The CDR3 length is 16 residues. Germline CDR1 is MNHEY and CDR2 is SVGEGT. CDR3 residues: CASSEAGGPGANVLTF. DNA of the CDR3: TGTGCCAGCAGTGAAGCGGGGGGTCCCGGGGCCAACGTCCTGACTTTC.

In its sample, this clonotype was seen many times. The chain has TRBV11-2 and TRBJ2-5; 8 nucleotides match TRBD2. This CDR3 spans 14 amino acids. Losses at the gene ends were 7 bases for V and 7 bases for J; bases not matched to a gene: 11. CDR1 SGHAT and CDR2 FQNNGV come from the germline V gene. The CDR3, as DNA: TGTGCCAGCACTGCGGAGCTAGCGGGTTCGACCCAGTACTTC. It is translated as CASTAELAGSTQYF.

This clonotype turned up a few times. A much larger clone lies one base from this, so it may be a read error. The chain combines TRBV20-1 with TRBJ2-1, with 7 positions matching TRBD2. There are 11 residues in the CDR3. Germline trimming cut 8 bases from V and 6 bases from J; bases unmatched to any gene: 4. Germline assignment: CDR1 DFQATT and CDR2 SNEGSKA (reference sequence). This CDR3 reads CSPTSSNEQFF. Written as DNA, the CDR3 is TGCAGTCCGACTAGCAGCAATGAGCAGTTCTTC.

Points on this clonotype: This may come from a read error, since a much larger clone is one base off. The rearrangement links TRBV20-1 to TRBJ1-5, with D possibly matching TRBD1 (5 bases). Germline assignment: CDR1 DFQATT and CDR2 SNEGSKA (reference sequence). CDR3 length: 14 residues. The CDR3 DNA sequence: TGCAGTGCTACACGGGGGAATAGCAATCAGTCCCAGCATTTT. It yields the protein CSATRGNSNQSQHF.

Worth noting for this clonotype: A much larger clone is a single base away; this may be a read error. Because the CDR3 is missing its conserved closing phenylalanine or tryptophan, this is likely a read error. The gene calls are TRBV6-8 and TRBJ2-1; 9 nucleotides match TRBD1. This CDR3 has 14 residues. Unmatched junction bases numbered 10, after V lost 7 bases and J lost 9 bases. Germline V CDR1 and CDR2: MNHGY, SAAAGT. The CDR3 DNA is TGTGCCAGCAAGACGAGGACAGGGGCGGGTGAGCAGTTCCTC. Amino acids: CASKTRTGAGEQFL.

The chain carries TRBV9 and TRBJ2-7; 9 bases match TRBD1. Trimming at V came to 2 bases and at J to 2 bases, leaving 5 bases not matched to a gene. The CDR3 spans 15 residues. In germline, CDR1 is SGDLS, CDR2 YYNGEE. The CDR3 here is CASSVGTGYPYEQYF. Here the CDR3 DNA reads TGTGCCAGCAGCGTCGGGACAGGGTATCCCTACGAGCAGTACTTC.

In its sample, this clonotype was seen a few times. This sequence joins TRBV24-1 and TRBJ1-2, with D uncertain. CDR1 and CDR2 (germline): KGHDR, SFDVKD. V dropped 7 bases and J dropped 0 bases, with 5 bases sitting between them. This CDR3 is built from 12 residues. For the CDR3, the DNA is TGTGCCACCAGCAGCACTAACTATGGCTACACCTTC. It encodes CATSSTNYGYTF.

The sample holds many counts of this clonotype. The chain combines TRBV28 with TRBJ1-5, with 9 positions matching TRBD1. Germline V gives CDR1 MDHEN, CDR2 SYDVKM. The CDR3 is 15 amino acids. After removal of 5 bases from V and 2 bases from J, the junction contained 4 bases not matched to a gene. CDR3 coding DNA: TGTGCCAGCAGTGAGACAGGGGGACGCAATCAGCCCCAGCATTTT. As protein: CASSETGGRNQPQHF. Full variable domain (outside the CDR3, taken from reference TRBV28 and TRBJ1-5): DVKVTQSSRYLVKRTGEKVFLECVQDMDHENMFWYRQDPGLGLRLIYFSYDVKMKEKGDIPEGYSVSREKKERFSLILESASTNQTSMYLCASSETGGRNQPQHFGDGTRLSIL.